The T cell receptor beta chain under discussion was sequenced for a study of Ad26.COV2.S vaccination and SARS-CoV-2 variants. Concerning this clone: Its antigen is undetermined.

Profiled with immunoSEQ multiplex PCR; TCRdb holds only in-frame clones, not every one. This sample has fewer than 300,000 clones; around 87% occur once, and the top ten carry less than 3.5%. Treatment of the sample: 15 to 20 received Ad26.COV2.S at low or high dose, single or two shots; roughly five received placebo; per-sample allocation not given. At day 63 after the first vaccine or placebo injection, samples were drawn. Cohort 1b enrolled adults aged 18-55 years in Boston. An Ad26 vector expressing Wuhan-strain SARS-CoV-2 spike constituted the vaccine. Regarding the study as a whole: Spike-specific responses of CD8+ and CD4+ T cells were reported to display substantial breadth after vaccination. Vaccinees displayed broader spike-specific TCR repertoires than placebo recipients.

Germline-derived CDR1 and CDR2 are SNHLY and FYNNEI. V dropped 2 bases and J dropped 1 base, with 11 bases sitting between them. CDR3 length equals 15 residues. The clonotype was recovered from a person aged 18-65 years who received the Ad26.COV2.S COVID-19 vaccine or a placebo. The chain employs TRBV2 and TRBJ2-5, with D perhaps being TRBD1 or TRBD2 (5 bases each). Source: peripheral blood, taken in a trial of Ad26.COV2.S vaccine versus placebo. The CDR3 protein is CASSEWTGPQETQYF. CDR3 sequence (DNA): TGTGCCAGCAGTGAATGGACGGGGCCCCAAGAGACCCAGTACTTC.